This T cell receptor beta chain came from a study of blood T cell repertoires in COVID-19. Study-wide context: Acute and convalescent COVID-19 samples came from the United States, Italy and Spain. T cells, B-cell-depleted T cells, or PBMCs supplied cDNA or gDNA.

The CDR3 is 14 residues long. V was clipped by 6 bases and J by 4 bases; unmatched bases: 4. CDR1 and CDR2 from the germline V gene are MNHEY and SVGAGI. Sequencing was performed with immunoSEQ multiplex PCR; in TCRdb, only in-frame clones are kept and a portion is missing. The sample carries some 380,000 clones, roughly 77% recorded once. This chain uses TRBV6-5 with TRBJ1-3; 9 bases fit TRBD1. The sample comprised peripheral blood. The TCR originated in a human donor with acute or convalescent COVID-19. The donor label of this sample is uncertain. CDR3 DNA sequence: TGTGCCAGCAGCGTGGGACAGGGAGGAAACACCATATATTTT. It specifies CASSVGQGGNTIYF.